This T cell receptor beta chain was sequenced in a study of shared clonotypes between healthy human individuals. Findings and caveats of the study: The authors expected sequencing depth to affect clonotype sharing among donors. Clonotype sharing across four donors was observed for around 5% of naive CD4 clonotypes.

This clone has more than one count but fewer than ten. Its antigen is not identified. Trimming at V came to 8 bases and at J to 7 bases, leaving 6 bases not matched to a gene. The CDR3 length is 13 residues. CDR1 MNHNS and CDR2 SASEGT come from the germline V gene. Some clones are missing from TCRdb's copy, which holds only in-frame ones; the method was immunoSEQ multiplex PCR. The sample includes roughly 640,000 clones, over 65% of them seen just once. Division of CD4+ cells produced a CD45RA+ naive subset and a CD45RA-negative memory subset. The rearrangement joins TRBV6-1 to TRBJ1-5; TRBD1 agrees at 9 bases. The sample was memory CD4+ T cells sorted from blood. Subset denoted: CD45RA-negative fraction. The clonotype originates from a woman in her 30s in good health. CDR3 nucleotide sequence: TGTGCCAGCGAGACAGGGGGTGGACAGCCCCAGCATTTT. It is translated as CASETGGGQPQHF.